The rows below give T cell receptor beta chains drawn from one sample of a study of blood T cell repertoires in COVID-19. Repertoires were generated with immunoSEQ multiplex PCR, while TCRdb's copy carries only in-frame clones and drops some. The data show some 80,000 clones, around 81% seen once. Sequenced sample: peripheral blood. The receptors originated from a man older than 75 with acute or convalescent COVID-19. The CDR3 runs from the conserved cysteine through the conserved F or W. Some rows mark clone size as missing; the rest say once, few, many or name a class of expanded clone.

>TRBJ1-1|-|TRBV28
CASRTGGPNTEAFF
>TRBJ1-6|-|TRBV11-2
CASSSGWTGYNSPLHF
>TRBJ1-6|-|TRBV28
CASSLLSLTGVSNSPLHF
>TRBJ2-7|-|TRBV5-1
CASSWGVGASYEQYF
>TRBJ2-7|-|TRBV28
CASRYQSGPYEQYF
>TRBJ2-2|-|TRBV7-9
CASSPRQIQATGELFF
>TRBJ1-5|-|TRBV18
CASSSGTGPGQPQHF
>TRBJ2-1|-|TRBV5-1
CASSLVLLVNEQFF
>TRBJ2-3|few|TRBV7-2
CASSPRSSTDTQYF
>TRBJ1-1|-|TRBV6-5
CASSYGRTGSTEAFF
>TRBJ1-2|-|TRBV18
CASSRGTGINYGYTF
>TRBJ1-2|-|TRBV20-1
CSASGGTGYTF
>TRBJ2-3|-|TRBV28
CASSFSGVRDTQYF
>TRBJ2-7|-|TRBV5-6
CASSLAGRGSYEQYF
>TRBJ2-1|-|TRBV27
CASSLLPLELGEQFF
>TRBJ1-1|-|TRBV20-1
CSATDFTEAFF
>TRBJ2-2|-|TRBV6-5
CASTTSNTGELFF
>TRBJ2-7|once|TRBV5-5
CASSLGTPSYEQYF
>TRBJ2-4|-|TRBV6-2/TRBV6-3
CASSYFSRGIAKNIQYF
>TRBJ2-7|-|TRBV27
CASSLYGGSPSYEQYF
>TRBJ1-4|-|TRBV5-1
CASRVTGDAEKLFF
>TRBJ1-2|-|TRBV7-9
CASSWGQAEGYTF
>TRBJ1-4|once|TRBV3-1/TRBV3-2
CASSQDAGVTNEKLFF
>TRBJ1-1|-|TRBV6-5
CASSLNELAVEAFF
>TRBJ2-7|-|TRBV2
CASIQEGYEQYF
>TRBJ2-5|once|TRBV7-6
CASSLEPQGGETQYF
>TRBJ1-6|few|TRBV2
CASSFTGSYNSPLHF
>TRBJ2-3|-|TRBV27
CASSPRLAGTDTQYF
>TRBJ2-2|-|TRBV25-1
CASSDTNTGELFF
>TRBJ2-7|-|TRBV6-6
CASRNDRERNEQYF
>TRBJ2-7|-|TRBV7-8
CASRDSGQGIYEQYF